These 9 T cell receptor beta chains came from one sample sequenced in a study of blood T cells in healthy people across ages. Through a sample-barcoded 5' primer and a J-beta primer mix, a second PCR was run for about 6 to 11 cycles. TCRdb reprocessed the 5' RACE reads with MiXCR, giving one entry per CDR3 protein. The table records about 1,500,000 distinct CDR3 sequences, roughly 27% of them present only once. The specimen was blood. The origin of the receptors is a woman younger than 45 in good health.

J is TRBJ2-1 and V is TRBV2; 7 bases agree with TRBD1. J lost 6 bases, V lost 10 bases, and 6 bases had no gene match. CDR1 is SNHLY and CDR2 is FYNNEI in the germline V gene. The CDR3 is 12 residues long. The CDR3 loop reads CATNRDSNEQFF. The CDR3 DNA reads TGTGCCACCAACAGGGACAGCAATGAGCAGTTCTTC.

At least ten counts were recorded for this clonotype. The chain carries TRBV6-2 or TRBV6-3 and TRBJ2-7; the D is unclear. V lost 8 bases to trimming and J lost 4 bases, with 12 bases between them. Germline lookup yields CDR1 MNHEY and CDR2 SVGEGT. The CDR3 contains 12 residues. CDR3 residues: CASLSETYEQYF. Written as DNA, the CDR3 is TGTGCCAGCTTGTCAGAGACATACGAGCAGTACTTC.

The chain uses TRBV12-3 or TRBV12-4 and TRBJ2-3; 9 bases map to TRBD2. The trim removed 6 bases at V and 9 bases at J, leaving 10 bases unmatched. The CDR3 loop spans 14 amino acids. In nucleotides, the CDR3 is TGTGCCAGCAGCCCGGGACTAGCAGCGGGGACGCAGTATTTT. Its translation: CASSPGLAAGTQYF.

This clonotype was counted only a few times. V gene TRBV29-1 combines with J gene TRBJ1-1; D is perhaps TRBD1 (5 bases). Trimming pared 5 bases from V and 0 bases from J, leaving 10 bases between. The CDR3 length is 13 residues. The germline gives CDR1 SQVTM, CDR2 ANQGSEA. The CDR3 loop is CSVSPGLNTEAFF. The CDR3 DNA is TGCAGCGTTTCACCGGGACTGAACACTGAAGCTTTCTTT.

The V call is TRBV27, the J call TRBJ1-6; the match to TRBD1 covers 8 bases. V shed 8 bases and J 10 bases; nucleotides not matched to a gene: 10. The CDR3 loop spans 14 amino acids. Per germline, CDR1 MNHEY and CDR2 SMNVEV (reference sequence). This CDR3 reads CASGDQGAGSPLHF. CDR3 in DNA: TGTGCCAGCGGAGATCAGGGGGCCGGATCACCCCTCCACTTT.

This clonotype was detected many times. CDR3 coding DNA: TGTGCCACCAGTGAGGCGGGATCATCCTACAATGAGCAGTTCTTC. It specifies CATSEAGSSYNEQFF. The chain couples TRBV24-1 to TRBJ2-1; a weak D match, TRBD2 (6 bases). The CDR3 extends over 15 amino acids. Trimming took 4 bases from V and 1 from J, leaving 10 bases between them. Germline V gene data show CDR1 as KGHDR and CDR2 as SFDVKD.

The table lists this clonotype with a count of one. The gene calls are TRBV30 and TRBJ1-4; D is unclear. Germline V gene sequence: CDR1 GTSNPN, CDR2 SVGIG (reference sequence). This CDR3 is 13 amino acids long. V shed 2 bases and J shed 8 bases, with 12 bases lying between them. The CDR3 loop is CAWSPSRGEKLFF. CDR3 nucleotides: TGTGCCTGGAGTCCAAGCCGGGGAGAAAAACTGTTTTTT.

This clonotype was found a few times. The chain combines TRBV7-9 with TRBJ1-6; a possible D gene is TRBD1 (5 bases). Germline loops: CDR1 SEHNR, CDR2 FQNEAQ (reference sequence). Trimming stripped 1 base from V and 6 bases from J, with 13 bases between. The CDR3 loop spans 16 amino acids. CDR3 DNA sequence: TGTGCCAGCAGCTTAGAGGCAGGGACCCCTAATTCACCCCTCCACTTT. It specifies CASSLEAGTPNSPLHF.

This clonotype was seen more than once but under ten times. The CDR3 DNA sequence: TGTGCCAGCAGCCAAGATACTAGCGGGCCATATCGGGGATATGAGCAGTTCTTC. It specifies CASSQDTSGPYRGYEQFF. This rearrangement joins TRBV14 to TRBJ2-1; 9 nucleotides align to TRBD2. V was pared by 0 bases and J by 8 bases, with 14 bases of the junction left unmatched. Germline values: CDR1 SGHDN, CDR2 FVKESK. The CDR3 is 18 amino acids. The whole variable domain, remainder taken from reference TRBV14 and TRBJ2-1, is EAGVTQFPSHSVIEKGQTVTLRCDPISGHDNLYWYRRVMGKEIKFLLHFVKESKQDESGMPNNRFLAERTGGTYSTLKVQPAELEDSGVYFCASSQDTSGPYRGYEQFFGPGTRLTVL.